The 32 T cell receptor beta chains below were found in one sample sequenced in a study of tissue T cells after allogeneic stem cell transplantation. TCRdb's copy holds only in-frame clones and misses some; the assay was immunoSEQ multiplex PCR. In the table there are nearly 50,000 clones, roughly four fifths of which are singletons. Material: sorted cells pooled from one or two spleens. The source of these receptors is a pool of C57BL/6 mice in good health.

Worth noting for this clone: All gene names here are mouse names. The read gets to within 1 residue of the CDR3 end, and the germline J gene fills in the rest. The V gene is TRBV26, the J gene TRBJ1-2, with 7 nucleotides matching TRBD1. Germline lookup yields CDR1 KGHPV and CDR2 FQNQEV (reference sequence). With 4 bases clipped from V and 0 bases from J, the junction kept 2 bases outside the gene matches. This CDR3 is 14 amino acids long. CDR3 amino acids: CASSRRGANSDYTF. The CDR3 bases that were read are TGTGCCAGCAGTCGCAGGGGGGCAAACTCCGACTACACC.

In regard to this clone: The genes and germline here are from mouse. The read terminates 1 residue ahead of where the CDR3 ends, so the germline J gene completes it. The rearrangement links TRBV5 to TRBJ2-1; 13 bases line up with TRBD2. V shed 4 bases and J 3 bases; nucleotides not matched to a gene: 6. The CDR3 contains 17 residues. Germline CDR1 LGHNA, CDR2 YNLKQL (reference sequence). The CDR3 DNA, read in part, is TGTGCCAGCAGCCCCCCCGGGACTGGGGGGGGCTATGCTGAGCAGTTC. Residues: CASSPPGTGGGYAEQF. The entire CDR3 protein is CASSPPGTGGGYAEQFF.

As for this clone: Gene names denote mouse genes. CDR3 DNA, as far as it was read: TGTGCCAGCAGCTTGGCAGGGGGCCTTGAACAGTAC. Translation gives CASSLAGGLEQY. The whole CDR3 is CASSLAGGLEQYF. The chain links TRBV3 to TRBJ2-7; 8 bases map to TRBD1. From the germline J gene comes the end of the CDR3, since the read stops 1 residue before it. CDR1 SNHLY and CDR2 FYNGKV come from the germline V gene (reference sequence). The CDR3 totals 13 residues. V lost 3 bases, J lost 6 bases, and 4 bases stayed unmatched.

Concerning this clone: Each gene name is a mouse one. The CDR3 end falls 1 residue outside the read, so it is completed with the germline J gene. The rearrangement joins TRBV16 to TRBJ1-2; tentative D call: TRBD1 (5 bases). V was trimmed by 5 bases and J by 4 bases, leaving 5 bases between them. In germline, CDR1 is SGHSA, CDR2 FRNQAP. The CDR3 length is 11 residues. The part of the CDR3 DNA that was read is TGTGCAAGCAGCCAGGGCTCCGACTACACC. Its protein is CASSQGSDYT. The complete CDR3 protein is CASSQGSDYTF.

This clone was recorded only once. Germline and genes here are mouse. The read falls 1 residue short of the CDR3 end, and the missing part is taken from the germline J gene. The chain combines TRBV13-1 with TRBJ1-4, with 10 bases fitting TRBD1. Losses at the gene ends were 0 bases for V and 7 bases for J; bases not matched to a gene: 6. This CDR3 contains 16 residues. Germline loops: CDR1 NSHNY, CDR2 SYGAGN. CDR3 sequence reads: CASSDARDRGGERLFF. The sequenced CDR3 bases are TGTGCCAGCAGTGATGCCCGGGACAGGGGAGGCGAAAGATTATTT.

Of note for this clone: Germline and genes: mouse. The read ends 1 residue before the CDR3 terminus; that terminus is restored from the germline J gene. The chain recombines TRBV3 with TRBJ2-5; D might be TRBD2 (6 bases). Germline V CDR1 and CDR2: SNHLY, FYNGKV (reference sequence). The CDR3 covers 12 residues. V was cut by 4 bases and J by 6 bases, with 8 bases left in between. The CDR3 bases that were read are TGTGCCAGCAGCTCCGGACTGGACACCCAGTAC. This translates into CASSSGLDTQY. The entire CDR3 protein reads CASSSGLDTQYF.

Remarks on this clone: These gene names are mouse names. The CDR3 is cut off 1 residue early in the read; its end comes from the germline J gene. The V gene is TRBV17, the J gene TRBJ1-2, with D tentatively TRBD1 (5 bases). Germline CDR1 MNHDT, CDR2 YYDKIL. This CDR3 contains 14 residues. V was pared by 1 base and J by 0 bases, with 6 bases between. CDR3 DNA (partial): TGTGCTAGCAGTAGAGGCAGGGCAAACTCCGACTACACC. Amino acid sequence: CASSRGRANSDYT. The whole CDR3 sequence reads CASSRGRANSDYTF.

This clone was picked up a small number of times. Genes here carry mouse names. The CDR3 goes on 1 residue after the read ends, and that part is filled in from the germline J gene. The V and J genes are TRBV19 and TRBJ1-2; perhaps TRBD1 as D (5 bases). Trimming stripped 2 bases from V and 5 bases from J, with 10 bases between. The CDR3 is made up of 13 amino acids. Germline CDR1 reads FNHDT; CDR2 reads SITEND (reference sequence). This CDR3 reads CASSMGEGSDYTF. CDR3 bases read: TGTGCCAGCAGTATGGGGGAAGGGTCCGACTACACC.

Concerning this clone itself: The germline and genes are mouse ones. From the germline J gene comes the end of the CDR3, since the read stops 1 residue before it. V is TRBV13-2 and J is TRBJ1-3; D gene ambiguous. Per germline, CDR1 NNHNN and CDR2 SYGAGS (reference sequence). The CDR3 loop spans 13 amino acids. Trimming shortened V by 4 bases and J by 0 bases, and 5 bases separated the two germline ends. CDR3 DNA (partial): TGTGCCAGCGGTCAGAATTCTGGAAATACGCTCTAT. It codes for CASGQNSGNTLY. The CDR3 reads in full as CASGQNSGNTLYF.

As regards this clone: Gene names are the mouse ones. The read ends 1 residue early relative to the CDR3; the germline J gene fills the gap. The chain links TRBV29 to TRBJ1-4; no clear D gene. Trimming shortened V by 2 bases and J by 0 bases, and 10 bases separated the two germline ends. The germline V gene encodes CDR1 MSHET and CDR2 SYDVDS. The CDR3 contains 16 residues. The CDR3 sequence: CASSLSREFSNERLFF. The sequenced CDR3 bases are TGTGCTAGCAGTTTAAGCAGAGAGTTTTCCAACGAAAGATTATTT.

Remarks on this clone: Mouse germline and gene names are used. The CDR3 bases that were read are TGTGCCAGCAGCCAAGAGCTGGTTCAAGACACCCAGTAC. Translated: CASSQELVQDTQY. In full, the CDR3 reads CASSQELVQDTQYF. The chain has TRBV5 and TRBJ2-5; no definite D call. Read sequence stops 1 residue before the CDR3 end, and the germline J gene provides the missing end. Deletions cut 0 bases from V and 3 bases from J, with 7 bases between. CDR1 is LGHNA, CDR2 YNLKQL, per germline (reference sequence). The CDR3 has 14 amino acids.

Comments on this clone: Here the gene names and germline are mouse. With the read ending 1 residue before the CDR3 end, the germline J gene is used to fill in that end. The chain couples TRBV1 to TRBJ2-5; 11 nucleotides match TRBD2. Germline loops: CDR1 NSQYPW, CDR2 LRSPGD (reference sequence). Trimming cost V 4 bases and J 1 base; bases outside gene matches: 1. CDR3 size: 15 residues. CDR3 sequence: CTCSGLGGDQDTQYF. The part of the CDR3 DNA that was read is TGCACCTGCAGTGGACTGGGGGGGGACCAAGACACCCAGTAC.

This clone was counted only a few times. Genes and germline come from the mouse. The read ends 1 residue before the CDR3 terminus; that terminus is restored from the germline J gene. V and J are TRBV20 and TRBJ1-4; D gene uncertain. Trimming pared 0 bases from V and 1 base from J, leaving 3 bases between. In germline, CDR1 is GFQATS, CDR2 STVNSAI. The CDR3 totals 13 residues. The part of the CDR3 DNA that was read is TGTGGTGCTAGGGACAATTCCAACGAAAGATTATTT. This codes for CGARDNSNERLF. In full, the CDR3 reads CGARDNSNERLFF.

Turning to this clone: Gene names and germline refer to mouse. The read terminates 1 residue before the CDR3 end, so the remaining end is supplied by the germline J gene. V gene TRBV13-2 combines with J gene TRBJ1-6; D is perhaps TRBD1 (6 bases). TRBJ1-6 belongs to the ORF category, with a function that is uncertain. V lost 0 bases and J 2 bases, leaving 9 bases between the germline ends. The CDR3 is 16 residues long. CDR1 is NNHNN and CDR2 is SYGAGS in the germline V gene (reference sequence). CDR3 DNA (partial): TGTGCCAGCGGTGATGCAGCAGGGGCCTATAATTCGCCCCTCTAC. It specifies CASGDAAGAYNSPLY. The entire CDR3 protein is CASGDAAGAYNSPLYF.

Comment on this clone: Gene labels here are mouse ones. The read stops 1 residue short of the end of the CDR3; the missing end is completed from the germline J gene. The chain has TRBV13-1 and TRBJ2-1, with D tentatively TRBD2 (6 bases). This CDR3 has 15 residues. Germline loops: CDR1 NSHNY, CDR2 SYGAGN. With 0 bases removed from V and 0 bases from J, the gap between germline ends came to 7 bases. The CDR3 DNA, read in part, is TGTGCCAGCAGTGATGCTGGGGTTAACTATGCTGAGCAGTTC. Amino acids: CASSDAGVNYAEQF. The whole CDR3 reads CASSDAGVNYAEQFF.

About this clone: Gene and germline names: mouse. CDR3 protein: CASSDRYTEVFF. CDR3 DNA, as far as it was read: TGTGCCAGCAGCGACAGATACACAGAAGTCTTC. The chain is built from TRBV19 and TRBJ1-1; D may be TRBD1 (5 bases). The read stops 1 residue short of the end of the CDR3; the missing end is completed from the germline J gene. Germline V gene data show CDR1 as FNHDT and CDR2 as SITEND (reference sequence). The CDR3 sequence is 12 residues long. V lost 5 bases and J lost 3, with 8 bases in between.

As to this clone: Mouse gene names apply. The read ends 1 residue shy of where the CDR3 ends; the end is completed using the germline J gene. The chain links TRBV5 to TRBJ2-4; 9 bases align to TRBD1. CDR1 is LGHNA, CDR2 YNLKQL, per germline (reference sequence). The CDR3 covers 14 residues. J gave up 7 bases and V 4 bases, and 6 bases lay outside the gene matches. This CDR3 reads CASSPNRGRDTLYF. CDR3 DNA (partial): TGTGCCAGCAGCCCAAACAGGGGGCGGGACACCTTGTAC.

This clone has only one observation. Each gene name is a mouse one. The observed sequence ends 1 residue before the CDR3 terminus, with the missing tail filled in from the germline J gene. The V call is TRBV3, the J call TRBJ2-4, with TRBD2 matching 13 bases. This CDR3 is built from 17 residues. Germline assignment: CDR1 SNHLY and CDR2 FYNGKV (reference sequence). V trimming: 3 bases; J trimming: 0 bases; junction bases outside the gene matches: 3. CDR3 DNA (partial): TGTGCCAGCAGCTTGGGACTGGGGGGGACTAGTCAAAACACCTTGTAC. Translating gives CASSLGLGGTSQNTLY. The full CDR3 reads CASSLGLGGTSQNTLYF.

Comments on this clone: Genes here carry mouse names. The read stops 1 residue short of the end of the CDR3; the missing end is completed from the germline J gene. V usage is TRBV16 and J usage is TRBJ2-7; 7 nucleotides agree with TRBD2. Per the germline V gene, CDR1 is SGHSA and CDR2 is FRNQAP. The V gene end was trimmed by 1 base and the J gene end by 1 base; junction bases not matched to a gene: 1. The CDR3 contains 14 residues. The CDR3 protein is CASSLAWGSYEQYF. CDR3 DNA (partial): TGTGCAAGCAGCTTAGCCTGGGGGTCCTATGAACAGTAC.

As regards this clone: The gene names given are mouse names. Partial CDR3 DNA: TGTGCCAGCAGCCTCGACTGGGAAAACACCTTGTAC. The encoded protein is CASSLDWENTLY. The whole CDR3 is CASSLDWENTLYF. V and J are TRBV15 and TRBJ2-4, with 7 bases matching TRBD2. The missing CDR3 end, 1 residue past where the read stops, is filled in from the germline J gene. Looked up from germline, CDR1 is SGHND and CDR2 is FRSKSL. Germline trimming cut 6 bases from V and 4 bases from J; bases unmatched to any gene: 4. This CDR3 spans 13 amino acids.

This clone was detected a few times. The gene names given are mouse names. The read terminates 1 residue ahead of where the CDR3 ends, so the germline J gene completes it. The chain couples TRBV30 to TRBJ2-7; D could derive from TRBD1 or TRBD2 (6 bases each). The V end lost 5 bases, the J end lost 4 bases, and 12 bases lay between the germline ends. CDR3 length equals 12 residues. Germline CDR1 is SQVVS and CDR2 is ANEGSEA. The sequenced CDR3 bases are TGTAGTTCTGGGGGCGGGGAGTATGAACAGTAC. It codes for CSSGGGEYEQY. The CDR3 in full is CSSGGGEYEQYF.

With respect to this clone: Each gene name is a mouse one. The read ends 1 residue early relative to the CDR3; the germline J gene fills the gap. The rearrangement joins TRBV19 to TRBJ2-7, with TRBD2 identical over 11 bases. The junction had 3 bases not matched to a gene; V was cut back by 4 bases and J by 0 bases. Germline V gene sequence: CDR1 FNHDT, CDR2 SITEND (reference sequence). The CDR3 totals 15 residues. CDR3 protein: CASSRDWGSSYEQYF. CDR3 DNA (partial): TGTGCCAGCAGTCGGGACTGGGGGAGCTCCTATGAACAGTAC.

About this clone itself: All gene names here are mouse names. Sequencing ends 1 residue short of the CDR3 end; the germline J gene provides the rest. The chain is built from TRBV5 and TRBJ2-5, with D uncertain. Trimming shortened V by 0 bases and J by 2 bases, and 12 bases separated the two germline ends. The CDR3 covers 16 residues. Looked up from germline, CDR1 is LGHNA and CDR2 is YNLKQL (reference sequence). Partial CDR3 DNA: TGTGCCAGCAGCCAAGAGGTGGATTTTGGCCAAGACACCCAGTAC. Its translation is CASSQEVDFGQDTQY. The full CDR3 reads CASSQEVDFGQDTQYF.

Comment on this clone: Gene names and germline match the mouse. The read halts 1 residue ahead of the CDR3 end, with the missing end drawn from the germline J gene. V is TRBV31 and J is TRBJ2-4; TRBD2 agrees at 8 bases. The length of the CDR3 is 14 residues. In germline, CDR1 is GKSSPN, CDR2 SITVG. The V gene end was trimmed by 0 bases and the J gene end by 4 bases; junction bases not matched to a gene: 3. The CDR3 region is CAWSLSGGKNTLYF. The CDR3 bases that were read are TGTGCCTGGAGTCTATCTGGGGGGAAAAACACCTTGTAC.

As to this clone: Genes and germline come from the mouse. The read ends 1 residue before the CDR3 terminus; that terminus is restored from the germline J gene. V usage is TRBV13-1 and J usage is TRBJ1-4; 12 bases align to TRBD1. The CDR3 consists of 16 residues. The germline gives CDR1 NSHNY, CDR2 SYGAGN. V trimming: 0 bases; J trimming: 6 bases; junction bases outside the gene matches: 3. Here the CDR3 reads CASSDAGTGGDERLFF. The CDR3 DNA, read in part, is TGTGCCAGCAGTGATGCAGGGACAGGGGGCGACGAAAGATTATTT.

As to this clone: The genes are named according to mouse. The missing CDR3 end, 1 residue past where the read stops, is filled in from the germline J gene. This chain connects TRBV3 to TRBJ2-1; D perhaps matches TRBD1 (5 bases). The ends were cut back, 5 bases at V and 7 bases at J, with 9 bases in the middle. CDR3 length: 12 amino acids. Germline assignment: CDR1 SNHLY and CDR2 FYNGKV (reference sequence). The sequenced CDR3 bases are TGTGCCAGCAGCCCAGGGCGGGCTGAGCAGTTC. Its protein is CASSPGRAEQF. The full CDR3 protein is CASSPGRAEQFF.

In regard to this clone: Germline and genes: mouse. The read ends 1 residue early relative to the CDR3; the germline J gene fills the gap. The rearrangement joins TRBV17 to TRBJ1-5; TRBD1 matches at 10 bases. The ends lost 4 bases at V and 6 bases at J; junction bases unmatched: 3. Germline lookup yields CDR1 MNHDT and CDR2 YYDKIL. This CDR3 region has 14 residues. CDR3 loop: CASSIWDRGQAPLF. CDR3 DNA, as far as it was read: TGTGCTAGCAGTATCTGGGACAGGGGCCAGGCTCCGCTT.

Details on this clone: Gene names refer to mouse genes. Coverage ceases 1 residue before the CDR3 finishes, and the germline J gene fills in the end. This rearrangement joins TRBV26 to TRBJ1-2; D is unresolved. CDR1 is KGHPV and CDR2 is FQNQEV in the germline V gene (reference sequence). This CDR3 has 13 residues. V dropped 2 bases and J dropped 0 bases, with 4 bases sitting between them. The CDR3 sequence is CASSLDTNSDYTF. The part of the CDR3 DNA that was read is TGTGCCAGCAGTCTGGACACAAACTCCGACTACACC.

Regarding this clone: Gene names are mouse gene names. The DNA read from the CDR3 is TGTGCCAGCAGTACAGGGGGCTCAAACACCGGGCAGCTCTAC. It codes for CASSTGGSNTGQLY. The full CDR3 protein reads CASSTGGSNTGQLYF. The rearrangement uses TRBV19 and TRBJ2-2, with 8 bases fitting TRBD1. Read sequence stops 1 residue before the CDR3 end, and the germline J gene provides the missing end. Germline assignment: CDR1 FNHDT and CDR2 SITEND (reference sequence). V was clipped by 3 bases and J by 0 bases; unmatched bases: 1. The CDR3 spans 15 residues.

About this clone itself: The gene symbols are mouse symbols. The CDR3 reads CASSQGQAHYTF. The covered CDR3 bases are TGTGCCAGCAGCCAAGGACAGGCCCACTACACC. The chain uses TRBV2 and TRBJ1-2; tentative D call: TRBD1 (6 bases). The read ends 1 residue shy of where the CDR3 ends; the end is completed using the germline J gene. Trimming pared 1 base from V and 9 bases from J, leaving 9 bases between. Germline V lookup: CDR1 LGHNA, CDR2 YSYQKL. The CDR3 consists of 12 residues.

Only a few counts were recorded for this clone. Any gene name here is a mouse gene name. The read gets to within 1 residue of the CDR3 end, and the germline J gene fills in the rest. The sample contains more than one DNA sequence encoding this CDR3. V is TRBV13-2 and J is TRBJ2-7; 8 bases match TRBD2. V shed 0 bases, J shed 1 base, and the junction held 3 bases outside the gene matches. Germline V gene sequence: CDR1 NNHNN, CDR2 SYGAGS (reference sequence). The CDR3 sequence is 15 residues long. The CDR3 DNA, read in part, is TGTGCCAGCGGTGATGCGAACTGGGGGTCCTATGAACAGTAC. Its translation: CASGDANWGSYEQY. The whole CDR3 protein reads CASGDANWGSYEQYF.

A word on this clone: The genes are named according to mouse. CDR3 protein: CGARSGTGGSDYTF. The covered CDR3 bases are TGTGGTGCTAGATCCGGGACGGGAGGCTCCGACTACACC. The chain carries TRBV20 and TRBJ1-2, with a possible D match to TRBD1 (5 bases). Read sequence stops 1 residue before the CDR3 end, and the germline J gene provides the missing end. CDR1 is GFQATS, CDR2 STVNSAI, per germline. V lost 3 bases and J 4 bases, leaving 15 bases between the germline ends. CDR3 size: 14 residues.